This TCR beta chain was identified in a study of CD8+CD57+ T cells in acquired aplastic anemia. Whole-study context: Roughly 3.2 ug was the average amount of DNA from sorted CD4+ and CD8+ cells. Study-wide results and limits: Statistical testing detected no significant gap in CD8+ Simpson's diversity between patients and controls.

According to the study, genomic DNA was the template for TCR beta VDJ and CDR3 profiling. One entry per CDR3 protein, called by TCRdb with MiXCR from the reads. The table has about 470,000 distinct CDR3 sequences, less than 35% seen once. V lost 8 bases and J 6 bases, leaving 14 bases between the germline ends. Germline loops: CDR1 SQVTM, CDR2 ANQGSEA. The CDR3 totals 11 residues. Flow cytometry had shown expanded CD8+CD57+ cells in the patients chosen for sequencing. Patients were untreated when blood was sampled. Comments on this clonotype: Its antigen is as yet unknown.

V gene TRBV29-1 combines with J gene TRBJ2-7; no definite D call. The material sequenced was sorted CD4+, CD8+, or CD8+CD57+ T cells (not recorded which) from PBMCs. The receptor was derived from a human donor with aplastic anemia. The CDR3 reads CSLVAVSEQYF. DNA of the CDR3: TGCAGCTTGGTGGCCGTCTCCGAGCAGTACTTC.